This T cell receptor beta chain was observed in a study of T cell responses to AZD1222 COVID-19 vaccine. Study-wide results and limits: Donors were mostly white British, more females; clonal diversity possibly underestimated. There were repertoire samples only from the period after the peak T cell response.

Germline V lookup: CDR1 SGHRS, CDR2 YFSETQ. The CDR3 is made up of 15 amino acids. V lost 4 bases, J lost 4 bases, and 16 bases lay in between. Notes on this clone: Its antigen is as yet unknown.

The repertoire was sequenced with immunoSEQ multiplex PCR; TCRdb's copy has only in-frame clones and lacks some. The table shows approximately 190,000 clones, with roughly 93% occurring only once. This clonotype was sampled from an adult in good health. Sequenced here: peripheral blood, sampled on day 0 of AZD1222 vaccination. The V gene is TRBV5-1, the J gene TRBJ2-3, with D possibly being TRBD1 (8 bases). The chain's CDR3 is CASSRGQAGADTQYF. In DNA, the CDR3 is TGCGCCAGCAGCCGGGGACAGGCGGGAGCAGATACGCAGTATTTT.